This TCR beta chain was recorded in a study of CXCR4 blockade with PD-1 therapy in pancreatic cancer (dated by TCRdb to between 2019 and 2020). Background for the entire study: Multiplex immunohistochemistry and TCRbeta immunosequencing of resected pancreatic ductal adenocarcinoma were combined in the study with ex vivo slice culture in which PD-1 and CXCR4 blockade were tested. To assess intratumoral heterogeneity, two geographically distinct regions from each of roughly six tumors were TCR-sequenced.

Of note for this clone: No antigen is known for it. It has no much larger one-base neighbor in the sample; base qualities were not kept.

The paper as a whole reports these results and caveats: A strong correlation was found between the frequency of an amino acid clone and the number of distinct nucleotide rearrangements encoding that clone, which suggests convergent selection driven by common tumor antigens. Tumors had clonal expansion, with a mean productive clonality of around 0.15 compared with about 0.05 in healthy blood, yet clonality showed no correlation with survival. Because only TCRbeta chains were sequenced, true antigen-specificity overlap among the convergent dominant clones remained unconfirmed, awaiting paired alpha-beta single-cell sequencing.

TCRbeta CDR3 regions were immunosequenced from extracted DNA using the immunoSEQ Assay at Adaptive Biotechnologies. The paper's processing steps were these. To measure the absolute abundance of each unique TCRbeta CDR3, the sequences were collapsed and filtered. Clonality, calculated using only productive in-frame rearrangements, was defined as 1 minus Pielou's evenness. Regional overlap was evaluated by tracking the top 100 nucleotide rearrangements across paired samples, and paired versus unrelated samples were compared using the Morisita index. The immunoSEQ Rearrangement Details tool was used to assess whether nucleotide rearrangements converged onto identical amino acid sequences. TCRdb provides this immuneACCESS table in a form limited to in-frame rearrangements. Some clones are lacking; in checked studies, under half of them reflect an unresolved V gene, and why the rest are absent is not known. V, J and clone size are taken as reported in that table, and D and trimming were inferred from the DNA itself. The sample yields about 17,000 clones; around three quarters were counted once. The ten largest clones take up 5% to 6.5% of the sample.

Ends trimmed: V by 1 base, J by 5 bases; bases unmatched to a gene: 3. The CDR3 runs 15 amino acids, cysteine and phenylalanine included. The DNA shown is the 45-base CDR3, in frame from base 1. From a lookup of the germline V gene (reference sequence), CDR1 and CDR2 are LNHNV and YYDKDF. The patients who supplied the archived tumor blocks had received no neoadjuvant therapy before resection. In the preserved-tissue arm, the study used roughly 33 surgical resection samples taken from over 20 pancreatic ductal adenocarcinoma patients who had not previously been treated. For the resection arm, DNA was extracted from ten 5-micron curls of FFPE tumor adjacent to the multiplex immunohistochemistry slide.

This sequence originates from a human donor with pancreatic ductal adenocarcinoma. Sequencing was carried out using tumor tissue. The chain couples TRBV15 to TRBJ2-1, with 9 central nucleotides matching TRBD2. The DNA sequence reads TGTGCCACCAGCAGAGGGGCTAGCGGGAACAATGAGCAGTTCTTC. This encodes CATSRGASGNNEQFF.